This T cell receptor (beta chain) stems from a study of early T cells in non-severe SARS-CoV-2 infection. Points from the study as a whole: A preference for anti-spike CD8 responses marked VDJdb matching, which missed private and CD4 specificities.

MiXCR was run by TCRdb on the 5' RACE reads, yielding one entry per CDR3 protein. Here the sample spans under 65,000 distinct CDR3 sequences, 10% to 15% being singletons. This clonotype appeared many times. The target antigen is unknown. This TCR came from an adult who was a healthcare worker with PCR-confirmed SARS-CoV-2 infection or an uninfected control (not recorded which). The sequenced sample consisted of whole blood.

The chain's CDR3 is CASSLVRNTEAFF. The CDR3 DNA is TGTGCCAGCAGCTTAGTGAGGAACACTGAAGCTTTCTTT. J is TRBJ1-1 and V is TRBV7-2, with D unclear. CDR3 length: 13 residues. Germline V CDR1 and CDR2: SGHTA, FQGNSA. Trimming cost V 1 base and J 1 base, with 4 bases left between them.